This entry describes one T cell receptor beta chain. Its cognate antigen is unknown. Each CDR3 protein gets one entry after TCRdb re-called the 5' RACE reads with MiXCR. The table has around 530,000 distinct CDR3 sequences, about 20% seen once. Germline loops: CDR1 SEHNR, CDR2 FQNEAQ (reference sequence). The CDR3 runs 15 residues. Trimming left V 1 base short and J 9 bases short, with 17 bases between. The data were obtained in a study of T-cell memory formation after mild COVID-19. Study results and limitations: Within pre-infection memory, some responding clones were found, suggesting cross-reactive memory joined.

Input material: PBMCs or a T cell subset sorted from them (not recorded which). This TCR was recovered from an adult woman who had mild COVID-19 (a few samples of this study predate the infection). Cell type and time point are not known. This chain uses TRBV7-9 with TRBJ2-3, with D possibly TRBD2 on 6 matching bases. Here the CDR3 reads CASSLGLGGLWTQYF. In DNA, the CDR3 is TGTGCCAGCAGCTTAGGCCTTGGAGGGCTTTGGACGCAGTATTTT.